Below, 5 T cell receptor beta chains from the same sample are listed, as sequenced in a study of human T cells and chemical hapten exposure. TCRdb reprocessed the RACE reads via MiXCR and lists one record per CDR3 protein. The sample holds some 59,000 distinct CDR3 sequences, approximately 11% seen once. Time point noted: pre-sensitization, week 0. Treatment noted: therapeutic diphenylcyclopropenone sensitization with weekly scalp DPC. Sequencing was performed on whole blood, taken in connection with sensitization to the hapten diphenylcyclopropenone (DPC). The origin of the receptors is a woman between 35 and 50 years old with alopecia areata. Some clones in this sample may be carry-over from other donors' samples.

In this sample, this clonotype turned up many times. The chain carries TRBV6-5 and TRBJ2-3, with TRBD2 identical over 12 bases. V trimming: 6 bases; J trimming: 1 base; junction bases outside the gene matches: 2. The CDR3 sequence is 15 residues long. In germline, CDR1 is MNHEY, CDR2 SVGAGI. Written as DNA, the CDR3 is TGTGCCAGCAGCCGACTAGCGGGGGGCACAGATACGCAGTATTTT. This encodes CASSRLAGGTDTQYF.

This clonotype was found many times. This chain joins TRBV7-9 and TRBJ2-7; 9 bases agree with TRBD1. V gave up 4 bases and J gave up 2 bases; unmatched junction bases: 6. The length of the CDR3 is 15 residues. The germline CDR1 and CDR2 sequences are SEHNR and FQNEAQ (reference sequence). The CDR3 spells CASSSDRGTPYEQYF. The CDR3 DNA is TGTGCCAGCAGCTCCGACAGGGGGACCCCCTACGAGCAGTACTTC. Full variable domain (outside the CDR3, taken from reference TRBV7-9 and TRBJ2-7): DTGVSQNPRHKITKRGQNVTFRCDPISEHNRLYWYRQTLGQGPEFLTYFQNEAQLEKSRLLSDRFSAERPKGSFSTLEIQRTEQGDSAMYLCASSSDRGTPYEQYFGPGTRLTVT.

J is TRBJ2-7 and V is TRBV11-2; D is unclear. Germline-derived CDR1 and CDR2 are SGHAT and FQNNGV. The CDR3 extends over 13 amino acids. Trimming pared 2 bases from V and 6 bases from J, leaving 11 bases between. The CDR3 nucleotides are TGTGCCAGCAGCTTACCGGGCGTGGGCGAGCAGTACTTC. Amino acid sequence: CASSLPGVGEQYF.

This clonotype was detected many times. The chain employs TRBV6-2 or TRBV6-3 and TRBJ1-5; no definite D call. V was clipped by 6 bases and J by 0 bases, with 6 bases between them. The CDR3 is 13 residues long. Germline CDR1 is MNHEY and CDR2 is SVGEGT. CDR3 residues: CASRSFSNQPQHF. The CDR3 nucleotides read TGTGCCAGCAGGTCATTTAGCAATCAGCCCCAGCATTTT.

This clonotype has a count of ten or more. The chain combines TRBV7-2 with TRBJ1-1; D gene ambiguous. With 0 bases removed from V and 0 bases from J, the gap between germline ends came to 2 bases. The CDR3 has 13 residues. Germline values: CDR1 SGHTA, CDR2 FQGNSA. Here the CDR3 DNA reads TGTGCCAGCAGCTTAGCTATGAACACTGAAGCTTTCTTT. It yields the protein CASSLAMNTEAFF.